The T cell receptor (beta chain) under discussion was sequenced for a study of cytomegalovirus exposure and HLA in healthy donors. The CDR3 covers 15 residues. CDR1 and CDR2 (germline): SGHTA, FQGTGA. Trimming took 3 bases from V and 2 from J, leaving 8 bases between them. Both 60 Vbeta primers and 13 Jbeta primers went into the PCR. Generated by immunoSEQ multiplex PCR, the TCRdb table keeps only in-frame clones and is missing some. The top ten hold more than 3% of the sample, which has 130,000 to 150,000 clones, roughly 76% seen once. The gene calls are TRBV7-3 and TRBJ2-6; D gene uncertain. The receptor was isolated from a man between 18 and 29 years old in good health and CMV-seronegative. What was sequenced was PBMCs. The CDR3 loop is CASSFGLTGANVLTF. CDR3 DNA sequence: TGTGCCAGCAGCTTCGGGTTAACTGGGGCCAACGTCCTGACTTTC. Supplemented by reference TRBV7-3 and TRBJ2-6, the full variable domain reads GAGVSQTPSNKVTEKGKYVELRCDPISGHTALYWYRQSLGQGPEFLIYFQGTGAADDSGLPNDRFFAVRPEGSVSTLKIQRTERGDSAVYLCASSFGLTGANVLTFGAGSRLTVL.